A selection of T cell receptor beta chains follows, all from one sample in a study of radiotherapy plus CTLA-4 blockade in lung cancer. Profiling relied on immunoSEQ multiplex PCR, and the TCRdb table lists in-frame clones only, not all of them. The sample holds roughly 120,000 clones, around 75% seen once. Sequencing was performed on peripheral blood, taken from a patient treated with radiotherapy plus ipilimumab. The receptors come from a human donor with non-small cell lung cancer who had a partial response to radiotherapy plus ipilimumab. The CDR3 runs from the conserved cysteine through the conserved F or W. D genes are given only for firm matches. Expanded clones get a size class; other rows say once, few or many, or leave the size out.

clone_size | j_call | v_call | d_call | cdr3_aa | cdr3_nt
few | TRBJ2-7 | TRBV28 | TRBD2 | CASSYGLAGNYEQYF | TGTGCCAGCAGTTACGGACTAGCGGGAAACTACGAGCAGTACTTC
few | TRBJ1-2 | TRBV4-3 | NA | CASSQDNRGDDGYTF | TGCGCCAGCAGCCAAGACAATCGGGGGGATGATGGCTACACCTTC
few | TRBJ2-1 | TRBV4-3 | NA | CASSQGGDTRSVYNEQFF | TGCGCCAGCAGCCAAGGTGGTGATACTAGATCCGTATACAATGAGCAGTTCTTC
NA | TRBJ2-3 | TRBV30 | TRBD2 | CAWSTTSGGDTQYF | TGTGCCTGGAGTACGACTAGCGGGGGAGATACGCAGTATTTT
NA | TRBJ2-2 | TRBV28 | NA | CASSQTGLTGELFF | TGTGCCAGCAGCCAAACAGGGTTAACCGGGGAGCTGTTTTTT
NA | TRBJ2-3 | TRBV9 | TRBD2 | CASSVGGRVSTDTQYF | TGTGCCAGCAGCGTAGGCGGGAGAGTTAGCACAGATACGCAGTATTTT
few | TRBJ1-1 | TRBV7-9 | NA | CASSLAGEVEAFF | TGTGCCAGCAGCTTAGCAGGGGAGGTTGAAGCTTTCTTT
NA | TRBJ1-6 | TRBV5-6 | NA | CASSPRSATYNSPLHF | TGTGCCAGCAGCCCCCGGTCCGCGACCTATAATTCACCCCTCCACTTT
NA | TRBJ1-6 | TRBV4-1 | NA | CASSQDPSYNSPLHF | TGCGCCAGCAGCCAAGATCCGTCCTATAATTCACCCCTCCACTTT
NA | TRBJ2-2 | TRBV11-3 | TRBD1 | CASSHGDSGNTGELFF | TGTGCCAGCAGTCATGGGGACAGCGGTAACACCGGGGAGCTGTTTTTT
NA | TRBJ1-2 | TRBV18 | NA | CASSPGQWGYTF | TGTGCCAGCTCGCCCGGACAGTGGGGCTACACCTTC
NA | TRBJ2-6 | TRBV23-1 | NA | CASSHPDGTRATSGANVLTF | TGCGCCAGCAGTCATCCGGACGGGACACGAGCCACCTCTGGGGCCAACGTCCTGACTTTC
NA | TRBJ1-2 | TRBV6-5 | NA | CASSSSTGLGGYTF | TGTGCCAGCAGTTCCTCGACAGGTCTAGGTGGCTACACCTTC
NA | TRBJ2-1 | TRBV5-6 | TRBD2 | CASSLAEGRGSSYNEQFF | TGTGCCAGCAGCTTGGCGGAGGGGCGGGGGAGCTCCTACAATGAGCAGTTCTTC
once | TRBJ1-2 | TRBV5-4 | TRBD1 | CASSFWAGGDGYTF | TGTGCCAGCAGCTTCTGGGCAGGGGGAGATGGCTACACCTTC
NA | TRBJ2-3 | TRBV5-1 | NA | CASSLGGVDTQYF | TGCGCCAGCAGCTTGGGGGGAGTGGATACGCAGTATTTT
NA | TRBJ1-1 | TRBV19 | TRBD1 | CASSIRGGGTEAFF | TGTGCCAGTAGTATTAGAGGGGGCGGGACTGAAGCTTTCTTT
NA | TRBJ1-5 | TRBV6-5 | NA | CANMLGFYSNQPQHF | TGTGCCAACATGCTCGGGTTTTACAGCAATCAGCCCCAGCATTTT
few | TRBJ1-1 | TRBV10-1 | NA | CASRVGLRDTEAFF | TGCGCCAGCAGAGTAGGCCTTCGGGACACTGAAGCTTTCTTT
few | TRBJ1-5 | TRBV6-5 | NA | CASSYGGSRNQPQHF | TGTGCCAGCAGTTACGGAGGGTCGCGCAATCAGCCCCAGCATTTT
NA | TRBJ2-1 | TRBV19 | TRBD1 | CASSTTGGAYNEQFF | TGTGCCAGTAGTACAACAGGGGGCGCGTACAATGAGCAGTTCTTC
few | TRBJ1-6 | TRBV5-4 | TRBD1 | CASSWGSDRVNSPLHF | TGTGCCAGCAGCTGGGGTTCGGACAGGGTTAATTCACCCCTCCACTTT
NA | TRBJ2-2 | TRBV6-4 | NA | CASSDSTFTGELFF | TGTGCCAGCAGTGACTCGACATTCACCGGGGAGCTGTTTTTT
NA | TRBJ2-2 | TRBV30 | TRBD2 | CAWSWGLAGVTGELFF | TGTGCCTGGAGTTGGGGACTAGCGGGTGTAACCGGGGAGCTGTTTTTT
once | TRBJ1-3 | TRBV28 | NA | CASRGRTIMLGNTIYF | TGTGCCAGCAGGGGAAGGACTATAATGCTCGGAAACACCATATATTTT
few | TRBJ1-4 | TRBV28 | NA | CASTVTGQSPNQEKLFF | TGTGCCAGCACCGTTACAGGACAGTCTCCCAATCAAGAAAAACTGTTTTTT
NA | TRBJ2-3 | TRBV2 | TRBD2 | CASSRFAGGEDTQYF | TGTGCCAGCAGCCGGTTCGCGGGAGGTGAAGATACGCAGTATTTT
NA | TRBJ2-2 | TRBV7-6 | NA | CASSLVGSRSGELFF | TGTGCCAGCAGCTTAGTTGGGAGTAGGTCCGGGGAGCTGTTTTTT
NA | TRBJ2-1 | TRBV19 | NA | CASSWMGAKGDEQFF | TGTGCCAGTAGCTGGATGGGGGCAAAGGGAGATGAGCAGTTCTTC
NA | TRBJ2-1 | TRBV2 | NA | CASSVAGGRDEQFF | TGTGCCAGCAGTGTGGCAGGGGGGCGGGATGAGCAGTTCTTC
few | TRBJ2-4 | TRBV5-1 | TRBD2 | CASRDPSGRSGNIQYF | TGCGCCAGCAGAGATCCTAGCGGGAGGTCGGGAAACATTCAGTACTTC
few | TRBJ1-6 | TRBV5-1 | TRBD1 | CASSLQGEPSPLHF | TGCGCCAGCAGCTTACAGGGGGAACCTTCACCCCTCCACTTT
few | TRBJ1-1 | TRBV19 | NA | CASTRSRSAEAFF | TGTGCCAGTACCAGATCCCGCAGCGCTGAAGCTTTCTTT
few | TRBJ2-1 | TRBV7-9 | TRBD1 | CASSKETGGPDEQFF | TGTGCCAGCAGCAAAGAGACAGGGGGCCCGGATGAGCAGTTCTTC
NA | TRBJ1-1 | TRBV2 | NA | CASSEQGLNTEAFF | TGTGCCAGCAGTGAACAGGGGTTGAACACTGAAGCTTTCTTT
once | TRBJ1-5 | TRBV6-1 | NA | CASSEAGGSQPQHF | TGTGCCAGCAGTGAAGCAGGGGGAAGCCAGCCCCAGCATTTT
many | TRBJ2-7 | TRBV2 | NA | CASGPGDFYEQYF | TGTGCCAGCGGTCCGGGGGACTTCTACGAGCAGTACTTC
NA | TRBJ2-2 | TRBV28 | TRBD1 | CASIAGGQGMITGELFF | TGTGCCAGCATCGCCGGGGGACAGGGGATGATCACCGGGGAGCTGTTTTTT
large | TRBJ1-1 | TRBV2 | NA | CASSLGRTEAFF | TGTGCCAGCAGTCTGGGGAGGACTGAAGCTTTCTTT
NA | TRBJ2-3 | TRBV25-1 | NA | CASSEFDTTDTQYF | TGTGCCAGCAGTGAATTCGACACCACAGATACGCAGTATTTT
NA | TRBJ2-1 | TRBV5-6 | TRBD2 | CASSRAGLGVF | TGTGCCAGCAGCCGTGCGGGACTAGGCGTCTTC
NA | TRBJ2-1 | TRBV5-8 | TRBD1 | CASNTGTGGSNEQFF | TGTGCCAGCAACACCGGGACAGGGGGATCAAATGAGCAGTTCTTC
NA | TRBJ1-1 | TRBV10-1 | TRBD1 | CASSDPRQGRNTEAFF | TGCGCCAGCAGTGACCCCCGACAGGGGAGGAACACTGAAGCTTTCTTT
NA | TRBJ1-2 | TRBV5-4 | NA | CASSWQPKDIDYGYTF | TGTGCCAGCAGCTGGCAACCGAAGGACATCGACTATGGCTACACCTTC
NA | TRBJ2-2 | TRBV5-1 | NA | CASSLMGSGSGELFF | TGCGCCAGCAGCTTGATGGGGTCGGGGAGCGGGGAGCTGTTTTTT
NA | TRBJ1-1 | TRBV6-6 | TRBD1 | CASSSQGKNTEAFF | TGTGCCAGCAGTTCACAGGGGAAGAACACTGAAGCTTTCTTT
NA | TRBJ1-1 | TRBV4-1 | TRBD1 | CASSPRTGTTEAFF | TGCGCCAGCAGCCCGCGGACAGGGACAACTGAAGCTTTCTTT
NA | TRBJ2-2 | TRBV19 | NA | CASSPLLGRGHTGELFF | TGTGCCAGTAGCCCCCTTCTGGGCAGGGGCCACACCGGGGAGCTGTTTTTT
NA | TRBJ2-1 | TRBV5-1 | TRBD2 | CASSSGLAGVAANEQFF | TGCGCCAGCAGTTCGGGACTAGCGGGAGTCGCGGCCAATGAGCAGTTCTTC
NA | TRBJ2-1 | TRBV9 | TRBD2 | CASSVALAGTNEQFF | TGTGCCAGCAGCGTAGCACTAGCGGGTACAAATGAGCAGTTCTTC
NA | TRBJ2-7 | TRBV27 | TRBD2 | CASSGTSGRIYEQYF | TGTGCCAGCAGTGGGACTAGCGGGAGGATCTACGAGCAGTACTTC